This TCR beta chain originates from a study of blood T cell repertoires in COVID-19. Study in general: PBMCs, B-cell-depleted T cells, or T cells provided the cDNA or gDNA that made up the material.

Germline CDR1 reads SGHRS; CDR2 reads YFSETQ. The V and J ends lost 0 bases and 0 bases respectively, with 3 bases between them. CDR3 length: 13 amino acids. Generated by immunoSEQ multiplex PCR, the TCRdb table keeps only in-frame clones and is missing some. Of about 35,000 clones in the sample, roughly 86% were seen once. The V and J genes are TRBV5-1 and TRBJ1-1, with D unresolved. Sequencing was done on a sample of peripheral blood. This clonotype was obtained from an older man with active or convalescent COVID-19. The DNA for the CDR3 is TGCGCCAGCAGCTTGGCCGTGAACACTGAAGCTTTCTTT. It encodes CASSLAVNTEAFF.